This TCR beta chain derives from a study of cytomegalovirus exposure and HLA in healthy donors. This clone has more than one count but fewer than ten. No antigen is known for it. The PCR contained 60 Vbeta and 13 Jbeta primers. Using immunoSEQ multiplex PCR, the repertoire was profiled, and TCRdb retains in-frame clones only, with some absent. The sample consists of around 150,000 clones, 68% of them appearing once. The CDR3 runs 14 residues. Trimming pared 5 bases from V and 5 bases from J, leaving 15 bases between. Germline assignment: CDR1 SGHTA and CDR2 FQGTGA. Study results and limitations: Analysis was carried out at a later point, and it linked a missense DCLRE1C variant to TCR beta V- and J-gene trimming. Within the data, a cluster of highly shared sequence variants was likely a sequencing artifact. The HLA-A and HLA-B alleles of most subjects were reportedly predicted accurately from TCR beta sequences.

This chain joins TRBV7-3 and TRBJ2-5, with D possibly TRBD2 on 5 matching bases. The specimen was PBMCs. The receptor comes from a man aged 60 to 69 in good health and CMV-seronegative. CDR3 DNA: TGTGCCAGCAGCCCCGGGGTGATCGGGGAGACCCAGTACTTC. It specifies CASSPGVIGETQYF.